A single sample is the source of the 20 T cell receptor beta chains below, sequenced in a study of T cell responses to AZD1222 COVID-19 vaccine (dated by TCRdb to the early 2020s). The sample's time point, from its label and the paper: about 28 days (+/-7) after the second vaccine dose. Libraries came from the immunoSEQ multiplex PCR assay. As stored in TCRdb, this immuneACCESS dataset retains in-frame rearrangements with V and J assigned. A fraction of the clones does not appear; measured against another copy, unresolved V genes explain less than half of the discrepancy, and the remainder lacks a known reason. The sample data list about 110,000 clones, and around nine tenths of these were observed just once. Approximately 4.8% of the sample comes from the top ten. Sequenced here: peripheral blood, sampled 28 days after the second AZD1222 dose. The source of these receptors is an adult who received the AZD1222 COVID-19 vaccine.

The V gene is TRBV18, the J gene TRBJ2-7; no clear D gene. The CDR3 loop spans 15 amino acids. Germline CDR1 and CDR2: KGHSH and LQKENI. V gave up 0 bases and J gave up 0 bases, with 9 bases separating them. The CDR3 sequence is CASSPPSKFSYEQYF. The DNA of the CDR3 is TGTGCCAGCTCACCACCGAGTAAGTTCTCCTACGAGCAGTACTTC.

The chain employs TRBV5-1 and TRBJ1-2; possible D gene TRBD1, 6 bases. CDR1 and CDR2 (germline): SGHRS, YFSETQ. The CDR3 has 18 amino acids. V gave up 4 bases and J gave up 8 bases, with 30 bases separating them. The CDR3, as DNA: TGCGCCAGCAGCCTCCCGGTTGGGGGGCACGGAATAGTTACGGGCTACACCTTC. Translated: CASSLPVGGHGIVTGYTF.

DNA for the CDR3: TGTGCCAGCAGTGAAACCTCCGGGACTGTAATTGACGAGCAGTACTTC. Translated, it gives CASSETSGTVIDEQYF. The chain uses TRBV6-1 and TRBJ2-7; D is possibly TRBD2 (6 bases). Germline CDR1 MNHNS, CDR2 SASEGT. Trimming took off 2 bases at V and 5 bases at J, with 19 bases between the two ends. The CDR3 spans 16 residues.

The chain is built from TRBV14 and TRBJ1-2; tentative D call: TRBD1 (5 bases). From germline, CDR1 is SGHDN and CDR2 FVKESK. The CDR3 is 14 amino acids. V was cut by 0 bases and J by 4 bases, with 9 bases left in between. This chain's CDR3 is CASSQDRARYGYTF. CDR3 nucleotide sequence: TGTGCCAGCAGCCAAGACAGGGCCCGCTATGGCTACACCTTC.

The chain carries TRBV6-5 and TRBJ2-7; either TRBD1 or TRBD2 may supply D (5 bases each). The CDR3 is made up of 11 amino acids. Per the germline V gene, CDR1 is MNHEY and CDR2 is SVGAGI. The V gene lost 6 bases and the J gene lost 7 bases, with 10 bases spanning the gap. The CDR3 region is CASSRWGEQYF. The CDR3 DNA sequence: TGTGCCAGCAGCAGGTGGGGGGAGCAGTACTTC.

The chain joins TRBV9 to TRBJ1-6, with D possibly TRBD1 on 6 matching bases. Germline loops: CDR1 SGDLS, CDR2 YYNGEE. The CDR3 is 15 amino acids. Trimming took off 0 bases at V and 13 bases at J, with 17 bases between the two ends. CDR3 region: CASSVGQESPFPLHF. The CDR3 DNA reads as TGTGCCAGCAGCGTAGGACAGGAATCCCCTTTCCCCCTCCACTTT. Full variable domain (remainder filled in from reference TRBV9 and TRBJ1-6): DSGVTQTPKHLITATGQRVTLRCSPRSGDLSVYWYQQSLDQGLQFLIQYYNGEERAKGNILERFSAQQFPDLHSELNLSSLELGDSALYFCASSVGQESPFPLHFGNGTRLTVT.

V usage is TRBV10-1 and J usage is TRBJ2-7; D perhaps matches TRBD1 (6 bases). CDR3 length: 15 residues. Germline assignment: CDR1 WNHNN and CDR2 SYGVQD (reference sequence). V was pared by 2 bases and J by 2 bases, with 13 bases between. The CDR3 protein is CASSEQRGGTYEQYF. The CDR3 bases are TGCGCCAGCAGTGAGCAAAGAGGGGGAACCTACGAGCAGTACTTC.

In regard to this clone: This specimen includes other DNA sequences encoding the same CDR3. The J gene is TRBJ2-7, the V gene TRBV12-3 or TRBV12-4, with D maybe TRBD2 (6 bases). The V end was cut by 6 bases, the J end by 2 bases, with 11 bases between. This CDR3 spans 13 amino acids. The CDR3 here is CASSFGGPYEQYF. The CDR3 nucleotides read TGTGCCAGCAGCTTCGGGGGACCCTACGAGCAGTACTTC.

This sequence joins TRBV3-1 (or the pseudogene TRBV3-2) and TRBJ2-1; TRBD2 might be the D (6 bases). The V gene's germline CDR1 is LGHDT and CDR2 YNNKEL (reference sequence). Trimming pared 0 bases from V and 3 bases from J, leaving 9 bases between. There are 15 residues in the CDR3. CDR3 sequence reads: CASSQDHSGYNEQFF. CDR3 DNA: TGTGCCAGCAGCCAAGATCATAGCGGCTACAATGAGCAGTTCTTC.

The CDR3 reads CASSSATSTEAFF. Here the CDR3 DNA reads TGTGCCAGCAGCTCCGCGACAAGCACTGAAGCTTTCTTT. The V and J genes are TRBV3-1 (or the pseudogene TRBV3-2) and TRBJ1-1; D gene uncertain. Germline CDR1 LGHDT, CDR2 YNNKEL (reference sequence). Trimming cost V 5 bases and J 4 bases, with 11 bases left between them. There are 13 residues in the CDR3.

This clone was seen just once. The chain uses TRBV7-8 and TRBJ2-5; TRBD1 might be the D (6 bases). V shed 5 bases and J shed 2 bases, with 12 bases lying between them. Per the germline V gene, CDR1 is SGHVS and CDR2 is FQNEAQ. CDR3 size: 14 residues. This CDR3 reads CASSNPGQQETQYF. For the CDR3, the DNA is TGTGCCAGCAGCAACCCCGGACAGCAAGAGACCCAGTACTTC.

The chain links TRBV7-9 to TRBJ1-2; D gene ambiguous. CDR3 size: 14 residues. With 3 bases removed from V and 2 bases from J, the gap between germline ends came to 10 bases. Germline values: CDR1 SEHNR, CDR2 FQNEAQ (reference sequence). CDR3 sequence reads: CASSLVEHNYGYTF. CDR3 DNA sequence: TGTGCCAGCAGCTTGGTTGAACACAACTATGGCTACACCTTC.

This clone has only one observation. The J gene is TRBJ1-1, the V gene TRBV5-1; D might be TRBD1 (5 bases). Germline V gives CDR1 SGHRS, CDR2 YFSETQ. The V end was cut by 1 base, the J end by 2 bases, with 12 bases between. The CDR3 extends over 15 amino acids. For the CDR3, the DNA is TGCGCCAGCAGCTTGCGCGGGGCGATCAACACTGAAGCTTTCTTT. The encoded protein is CASSLRGAINTEAFF.

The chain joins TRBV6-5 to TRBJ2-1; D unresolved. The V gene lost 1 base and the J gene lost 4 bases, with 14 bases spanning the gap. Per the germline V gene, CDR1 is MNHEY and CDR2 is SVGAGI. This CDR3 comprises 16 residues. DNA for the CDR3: TGTGCCAGCAGTTACTACGGCCTGTCAGAGTACAATGAGCAGTTCTTC. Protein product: CASSYYGLSEYNEQFF.

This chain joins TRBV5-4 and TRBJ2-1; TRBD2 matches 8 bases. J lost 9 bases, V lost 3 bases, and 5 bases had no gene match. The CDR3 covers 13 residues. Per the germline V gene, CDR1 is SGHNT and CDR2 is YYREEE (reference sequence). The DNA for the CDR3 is TGTGCCAGCAGCTCCGGCCTAGCGGGTGAGCAGTTCTTC. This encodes CASSSGLAGEQFF.

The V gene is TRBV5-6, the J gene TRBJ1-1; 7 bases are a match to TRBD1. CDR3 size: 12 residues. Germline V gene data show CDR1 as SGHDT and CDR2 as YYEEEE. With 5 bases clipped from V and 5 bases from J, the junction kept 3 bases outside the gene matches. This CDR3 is CASSEGATEAFF. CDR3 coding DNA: TGTGCCAGCAGTGAGGGGGCGACTGAAGCTTTCTTT.

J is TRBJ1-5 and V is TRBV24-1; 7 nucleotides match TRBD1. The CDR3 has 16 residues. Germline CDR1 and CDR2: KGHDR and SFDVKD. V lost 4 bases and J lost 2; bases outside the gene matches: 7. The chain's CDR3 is CATSDHRDSGNQPQHF. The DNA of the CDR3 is TGTGCCACCAGTGACCACCGGGACAGCGGCAATCAGCCCCAGCATTTT.

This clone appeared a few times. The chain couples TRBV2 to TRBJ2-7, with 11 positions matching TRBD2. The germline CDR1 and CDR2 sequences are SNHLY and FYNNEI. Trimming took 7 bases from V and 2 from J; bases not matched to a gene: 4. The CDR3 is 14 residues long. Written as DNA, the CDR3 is TGTGCCAGCAAACTAGCGGGGGAAACCTACGAGCAGTACTTC. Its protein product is CASKLAGETYEQYF.

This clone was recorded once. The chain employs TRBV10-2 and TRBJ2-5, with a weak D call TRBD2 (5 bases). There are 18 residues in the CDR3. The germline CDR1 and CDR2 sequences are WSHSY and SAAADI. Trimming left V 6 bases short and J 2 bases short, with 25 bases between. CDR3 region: CASREDGLATTTQETQYF. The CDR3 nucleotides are TGCGCCAGCAGGGAAGATGGGCTAGCTACAACTACTCAAGAGACCCAGTACTTC.

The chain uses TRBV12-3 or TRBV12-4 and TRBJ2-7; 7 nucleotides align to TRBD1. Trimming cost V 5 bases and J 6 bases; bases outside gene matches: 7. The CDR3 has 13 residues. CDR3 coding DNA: TGTGCCAGCAGTCCCGGACAGGTTAGCGAGCAGTACTTC. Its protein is CASSPGQVSEQYF.